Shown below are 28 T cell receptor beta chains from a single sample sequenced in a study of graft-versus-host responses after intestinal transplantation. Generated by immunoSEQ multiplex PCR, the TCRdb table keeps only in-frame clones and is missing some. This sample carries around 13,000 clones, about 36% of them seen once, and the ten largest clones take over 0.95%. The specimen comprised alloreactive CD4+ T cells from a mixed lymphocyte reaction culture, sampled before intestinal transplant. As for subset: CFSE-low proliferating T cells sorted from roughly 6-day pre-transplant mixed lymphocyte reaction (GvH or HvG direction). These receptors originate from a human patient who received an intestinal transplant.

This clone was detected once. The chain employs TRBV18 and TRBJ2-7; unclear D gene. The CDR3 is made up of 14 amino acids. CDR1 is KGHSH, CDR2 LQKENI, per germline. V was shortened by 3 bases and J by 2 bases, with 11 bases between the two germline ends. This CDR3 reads CASSPPNLPYEQYF. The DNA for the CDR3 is TGTGCCAGCTCACCCCCTAACCTACCCTACGAGCAGTACTTC.

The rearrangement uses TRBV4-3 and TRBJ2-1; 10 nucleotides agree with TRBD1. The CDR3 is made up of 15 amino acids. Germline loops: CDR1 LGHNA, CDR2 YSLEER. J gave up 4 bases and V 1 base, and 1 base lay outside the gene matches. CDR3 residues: CASSQGTGGYNEQFF. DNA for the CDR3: TGCGCCAGCAGCCAAGGGACAGGGGGATACAATGAGCAGTTCTTC.

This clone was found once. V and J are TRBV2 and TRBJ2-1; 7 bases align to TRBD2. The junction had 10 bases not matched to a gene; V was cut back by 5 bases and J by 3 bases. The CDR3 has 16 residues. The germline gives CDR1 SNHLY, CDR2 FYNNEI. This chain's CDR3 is CASSPGGGRSYNEQFF. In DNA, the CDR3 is TGTGCCAGCAGTCCTGGCGGGGGTCGAAGCTACAATGAGCAGTTCTTC.

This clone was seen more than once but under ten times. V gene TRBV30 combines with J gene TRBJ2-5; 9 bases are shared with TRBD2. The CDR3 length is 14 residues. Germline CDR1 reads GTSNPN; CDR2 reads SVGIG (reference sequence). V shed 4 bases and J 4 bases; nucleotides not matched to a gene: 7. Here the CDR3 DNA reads TGTGCCTGGAACGGACTAGCGTCCCCAGAGACCCAGTACTTC. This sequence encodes CAWNGLASPETQYF.

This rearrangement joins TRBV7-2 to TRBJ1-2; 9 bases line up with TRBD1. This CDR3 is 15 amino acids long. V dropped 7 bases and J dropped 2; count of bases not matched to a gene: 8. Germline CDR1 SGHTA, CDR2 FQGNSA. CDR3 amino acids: CASTPPGQGNYGYTF. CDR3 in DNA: TGTGCCAGCACCCCCCCCGGACAGGGGAACTATGGCTACACCTTC.

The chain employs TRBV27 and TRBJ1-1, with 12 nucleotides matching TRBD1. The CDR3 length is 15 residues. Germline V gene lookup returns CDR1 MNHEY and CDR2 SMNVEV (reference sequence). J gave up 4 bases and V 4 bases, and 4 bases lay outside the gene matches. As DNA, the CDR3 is TGTGCCAGCAGTTACCGGGACAGGGGGCTCACTGAAGCTTTCTTT. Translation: CASSYRDRGLTEAFF.

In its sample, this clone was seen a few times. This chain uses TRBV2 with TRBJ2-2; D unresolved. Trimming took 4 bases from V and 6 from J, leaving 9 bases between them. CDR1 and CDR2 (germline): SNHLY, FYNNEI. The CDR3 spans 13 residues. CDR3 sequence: CASSVNSAGELFF. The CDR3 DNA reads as TGTGCCAGCAGTGTAAATTCGGCCGGGGAGCTGTTTTTT.

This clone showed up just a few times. CDR3 sequence (DNA): TGTGCCAGCAGCTTAGGACGGACAGGAGGAATCGAGACCCAGTACTTC. Its protein is CASSLGRTGGIETQYF. The chain couples TRBV7-2 to TRBJ2-5; 7 positions match TRBD1. V gave up 1 base and J gave up 5 bases; unmatched junction bases: 10. The CDR3 runs 16 residues. The V gene's germline CDR1 is SGHTA and CDR2 FQGNSA.

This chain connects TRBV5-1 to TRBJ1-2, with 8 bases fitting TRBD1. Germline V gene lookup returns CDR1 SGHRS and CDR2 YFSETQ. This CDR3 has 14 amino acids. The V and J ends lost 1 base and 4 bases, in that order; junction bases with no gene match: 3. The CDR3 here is CASSLPGQAYGYTF. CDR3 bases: TGCGCCAGCAGCTTGCCGGGACAGGCCTATGGCTACACCTTC.

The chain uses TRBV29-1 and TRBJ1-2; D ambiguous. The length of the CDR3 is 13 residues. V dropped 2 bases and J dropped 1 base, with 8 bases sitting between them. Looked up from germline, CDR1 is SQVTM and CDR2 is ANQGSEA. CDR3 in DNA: TGCAGCGTTGAATACGGGGATAACTATGGCTACACCTTC. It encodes CSVEYGDNYGYTF.

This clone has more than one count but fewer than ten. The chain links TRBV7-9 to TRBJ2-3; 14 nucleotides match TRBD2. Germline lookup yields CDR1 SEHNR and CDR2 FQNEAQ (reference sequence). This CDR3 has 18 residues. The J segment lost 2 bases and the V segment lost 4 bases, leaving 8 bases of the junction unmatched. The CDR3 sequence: CASSSRRLAGGTTDTQYF. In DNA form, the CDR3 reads TGTGCCAGCAGCTCTCGGAGACTAGCGGGGGGGACCACAGATACGCAGTATTTT.

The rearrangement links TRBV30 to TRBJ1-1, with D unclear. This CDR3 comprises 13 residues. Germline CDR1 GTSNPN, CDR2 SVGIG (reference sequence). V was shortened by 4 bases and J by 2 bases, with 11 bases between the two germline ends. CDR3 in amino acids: CAWNSLANTEAFF. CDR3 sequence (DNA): TGTGCCTGGAACAGCCTAGCAAACACTGAAGCTTTCTTT.

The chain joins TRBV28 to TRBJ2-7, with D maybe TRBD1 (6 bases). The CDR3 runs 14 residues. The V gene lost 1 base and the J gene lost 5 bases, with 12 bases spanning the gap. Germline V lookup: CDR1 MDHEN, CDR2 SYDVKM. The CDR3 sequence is CASSLSQGKHEQYF. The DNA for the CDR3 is TGTGCCAGCAGTTTATCACAGGGTAAGCACGAGCAGTACTTC.

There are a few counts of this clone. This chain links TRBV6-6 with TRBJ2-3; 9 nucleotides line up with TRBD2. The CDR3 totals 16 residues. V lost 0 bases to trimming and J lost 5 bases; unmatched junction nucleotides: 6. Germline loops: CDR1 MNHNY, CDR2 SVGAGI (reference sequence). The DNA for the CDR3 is TGTGCCAGCAGTTACTCGAGGCTAGCGGGGCTAGATACGCAGTATTTT. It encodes CASSYSRLAGLDTQYF.

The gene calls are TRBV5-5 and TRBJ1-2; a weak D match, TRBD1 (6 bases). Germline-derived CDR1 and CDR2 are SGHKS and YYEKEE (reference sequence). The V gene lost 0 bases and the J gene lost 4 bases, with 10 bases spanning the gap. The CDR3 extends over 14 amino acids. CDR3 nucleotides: TGTGCCAGCAGCTTGGCAGACAGGATCTATGGCTACACCTTC. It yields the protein CASSLADRIYGYTF.

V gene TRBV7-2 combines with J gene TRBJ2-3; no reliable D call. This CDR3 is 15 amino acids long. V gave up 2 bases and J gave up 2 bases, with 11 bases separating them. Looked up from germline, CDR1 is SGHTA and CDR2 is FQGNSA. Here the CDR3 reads CASSLQAGYTDTQYF. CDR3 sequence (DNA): TGTGCCAGCAGCTTACAGGCAGGTTACACAGATACGCAGTATTTT.

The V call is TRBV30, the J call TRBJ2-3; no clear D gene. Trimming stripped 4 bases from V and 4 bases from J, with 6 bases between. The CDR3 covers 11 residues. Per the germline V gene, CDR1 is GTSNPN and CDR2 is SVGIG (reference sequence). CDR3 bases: TGTGCCTGGACCTTCTCAGATACGCAGTATTTT. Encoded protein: CAWTFSDTQYF.

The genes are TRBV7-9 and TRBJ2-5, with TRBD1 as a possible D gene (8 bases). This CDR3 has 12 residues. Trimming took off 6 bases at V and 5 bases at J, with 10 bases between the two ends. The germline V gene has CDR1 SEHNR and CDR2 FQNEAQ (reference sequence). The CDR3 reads CASRQGGETQYF. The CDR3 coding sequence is TGTGCCAGCAGACAGGGGGGGGAGACCCAGTACTTC.

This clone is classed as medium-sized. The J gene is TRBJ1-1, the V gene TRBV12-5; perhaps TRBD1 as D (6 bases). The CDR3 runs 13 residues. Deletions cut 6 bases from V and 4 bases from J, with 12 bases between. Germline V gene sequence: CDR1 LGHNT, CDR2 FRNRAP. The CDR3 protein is CASGLTGSTEAFF. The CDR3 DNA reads TGTGCTAGTGGCCTCACAGGGTCCACTGAAGCTTTCTTT.

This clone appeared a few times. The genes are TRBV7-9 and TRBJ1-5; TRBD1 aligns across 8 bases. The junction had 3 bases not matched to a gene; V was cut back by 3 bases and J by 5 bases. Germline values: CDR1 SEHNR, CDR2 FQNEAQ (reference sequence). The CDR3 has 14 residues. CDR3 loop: CASSFGTGDQPQHF. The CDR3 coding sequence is TGTGCCAGCAGCTTCGGGACAGGAGATCAGCCCCAGCATTTT. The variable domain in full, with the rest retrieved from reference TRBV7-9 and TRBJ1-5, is DTGVSQNPRHKITKRGQNVTFRCDPISEHNRLYWYRQTLGQGPEFLTYFQNEAQLEKSRLLSDRFSAERPKGSFSTLEIQRTEQGDSAMYLCASSFGTGDQPQHFGDGTRLSIL.

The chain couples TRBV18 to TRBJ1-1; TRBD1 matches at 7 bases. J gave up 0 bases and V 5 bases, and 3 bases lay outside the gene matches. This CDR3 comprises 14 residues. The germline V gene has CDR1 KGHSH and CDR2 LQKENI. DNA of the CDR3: TGTGCCAGCTCAGCAGGGGGAATGAACACTGAAGCTTTCTTT. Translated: CASSAGGMNTEAFF.

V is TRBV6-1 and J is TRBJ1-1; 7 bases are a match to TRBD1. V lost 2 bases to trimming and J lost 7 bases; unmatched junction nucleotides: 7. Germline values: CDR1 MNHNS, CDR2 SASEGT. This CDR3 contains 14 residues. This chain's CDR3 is CASSEPGGLGEAFF. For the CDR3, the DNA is TGTGCCAGCAGTGAACCAGGGGGGCTAGGTGAAGCTTTCTTT.

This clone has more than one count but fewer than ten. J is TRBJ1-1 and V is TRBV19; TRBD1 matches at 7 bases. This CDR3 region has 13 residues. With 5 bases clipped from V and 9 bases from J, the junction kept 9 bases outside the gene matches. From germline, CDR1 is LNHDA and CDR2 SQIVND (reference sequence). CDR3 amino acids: CASSPETGSKAFF. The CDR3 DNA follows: TGTGCCAGTAGTCCCGAGACAGGGTCGAAAGCTTTCTTT.

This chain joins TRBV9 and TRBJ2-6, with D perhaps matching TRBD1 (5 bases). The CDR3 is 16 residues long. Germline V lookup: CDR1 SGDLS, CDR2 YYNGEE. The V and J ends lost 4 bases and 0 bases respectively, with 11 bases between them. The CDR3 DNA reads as TGTGCCAGCAGCCCCCAGGGATCCTCTGGGGCCAACGTCCTGACTTTC. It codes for CASSPQGSSGANVLTF. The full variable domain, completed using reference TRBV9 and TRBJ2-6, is DSGVTQTPKHLITATGQRVTLRCSPRSGDLSVYWYQQSLDQGLQFLIQYYNGEERAKGNILERFSAQQFPDLHSELNLSSLELGDSALYFCASSPQGSSGANVLTFGAGSRLTVL.

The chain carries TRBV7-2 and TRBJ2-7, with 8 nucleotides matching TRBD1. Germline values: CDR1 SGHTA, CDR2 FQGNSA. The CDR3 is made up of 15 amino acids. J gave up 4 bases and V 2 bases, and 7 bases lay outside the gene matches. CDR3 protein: CASSLNRGSSYEQYF. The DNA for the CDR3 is TGTGCCAGCAGCTTAAACAGGGGGTCTTCTTACGAGCAGTACTTC.

This chain's CDR3 is CASSLARMGLTHNEQFF. CDR3 nucleotide sequence: TGTGCCAGCAGCTTAGCGCGGATGGGACTAACCCACAATGAGCAGTTCTTC. The rearrangement uses TRBV7-2 and TRBJ2-1; 7 bases fit TRBD2. After removal of 0 bases from V and 5 bases from J, the junction contained 10 bases not matched to a gene. Germline V gene data show CDR1 as SGHTA and CDR2 as FQGNSA. CDR3 length: 17 amino acids.

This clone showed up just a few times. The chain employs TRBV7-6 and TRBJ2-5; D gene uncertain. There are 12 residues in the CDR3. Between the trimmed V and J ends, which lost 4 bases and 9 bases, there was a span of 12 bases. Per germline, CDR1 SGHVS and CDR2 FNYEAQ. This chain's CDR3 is CASSSALRPQYF. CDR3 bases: TGTGCCAGCAGCTCAGCCTTGAGGCCCCAGTACTTC.

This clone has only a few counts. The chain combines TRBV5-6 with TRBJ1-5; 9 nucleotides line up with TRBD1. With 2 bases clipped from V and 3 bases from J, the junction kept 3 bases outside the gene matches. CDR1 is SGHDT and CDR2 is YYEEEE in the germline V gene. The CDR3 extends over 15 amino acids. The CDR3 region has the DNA TGTGCCAGCAGCTTCGGACAGGGGATCAATCAGCCCCAGCATTTT. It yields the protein CASSFGQGINQPQHF.